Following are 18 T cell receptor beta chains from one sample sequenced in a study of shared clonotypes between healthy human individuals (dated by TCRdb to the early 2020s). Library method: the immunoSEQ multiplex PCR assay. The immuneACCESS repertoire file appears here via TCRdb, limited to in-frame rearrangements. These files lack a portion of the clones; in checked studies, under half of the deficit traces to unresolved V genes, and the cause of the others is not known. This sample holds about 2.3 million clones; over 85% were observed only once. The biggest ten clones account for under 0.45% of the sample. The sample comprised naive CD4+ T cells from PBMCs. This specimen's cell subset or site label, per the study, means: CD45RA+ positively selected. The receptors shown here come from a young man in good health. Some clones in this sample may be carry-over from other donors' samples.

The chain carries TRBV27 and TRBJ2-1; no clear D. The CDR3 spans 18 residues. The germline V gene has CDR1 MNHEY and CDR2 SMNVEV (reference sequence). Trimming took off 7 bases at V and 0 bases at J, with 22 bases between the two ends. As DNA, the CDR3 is TGTGCCAGCACCAAGCCGGGCTCCACTTCGTCCTCCTACAATGAGCAGTTCTTC. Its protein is CASTKPGSTSSSYNEQFF.

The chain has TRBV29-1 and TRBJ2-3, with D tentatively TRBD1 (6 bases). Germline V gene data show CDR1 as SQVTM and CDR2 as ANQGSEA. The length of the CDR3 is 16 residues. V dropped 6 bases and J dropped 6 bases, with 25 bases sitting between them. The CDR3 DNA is TGCAGCGTCCGGCCTAGGGGGAGCGGATCTGGTGATACGCAGTATTTT. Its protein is CSVRPRGSGSGDTQYF.

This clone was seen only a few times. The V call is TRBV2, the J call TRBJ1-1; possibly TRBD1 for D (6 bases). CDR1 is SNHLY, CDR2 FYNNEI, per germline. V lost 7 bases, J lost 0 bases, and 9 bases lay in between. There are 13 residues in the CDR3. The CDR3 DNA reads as TGTGCCAGCACTGGACAGTTGAACACTGAAGCTTTCTTT. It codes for CASTGQLNTEAFF.

The DNA of the CDR3 is TGTGCCAGCAGCTCCGACATTACCCCGAACACCGGGGAGCTGTTTTTT. This translates into CASSSDITPNTGELFF. The chain recombines TRBV5-4 with TRBJ2-2; D not certain. CDR1 and CDR2 from the germline V gene are SGHNT and YYREEE (reference sequence). V was pared by 3 bases and J by 0 bases, with 12 bases between. This CDR3 region has 16 residues.

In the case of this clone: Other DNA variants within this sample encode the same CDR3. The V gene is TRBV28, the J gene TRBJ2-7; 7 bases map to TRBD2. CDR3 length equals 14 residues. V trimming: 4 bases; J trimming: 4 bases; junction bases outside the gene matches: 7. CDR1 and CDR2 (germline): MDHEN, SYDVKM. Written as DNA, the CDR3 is TGTGCCAGCAGTTCACCGGGGGGTAGGTACGAGCAGTACTTC. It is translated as CASSSPGGRYEQYF. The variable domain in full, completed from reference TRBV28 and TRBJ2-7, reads DVKVTQSSRYLVKRTGEKVFLECVQDMDHENMFWYRQDPGLGLRLIYFSYDVKMKEKGDIPEGYSVSREKKERFSLILESASTNQTSMYLCASSSPGGRYEQYFGPGTRLTVT.

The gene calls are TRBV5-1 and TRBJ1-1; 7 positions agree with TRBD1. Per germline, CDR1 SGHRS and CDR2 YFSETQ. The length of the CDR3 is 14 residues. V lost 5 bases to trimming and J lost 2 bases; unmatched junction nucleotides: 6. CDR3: CASRQTGYNTEAFF. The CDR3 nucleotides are TGCGCCAGCAGGCAGACAGGGTATAACACTGAAGCTTTCTTT.

The CDR3 DNA sequence: TGCGCCAGCAGCCATGGGAGGGCAGGGGGAAACACCATATATTTT. Residues: CASSHGRAGGNTIYF. The V call is TRBV4-1, the J call TRBJ1-3; TRBD1 might be the D (5 bases). The germline V gene encodes CDR1 MGHRA and CDR2 YSYEKL. The ends were cut back, 3 bases at V and 4 bases at J, with 13 bases in the middle. The CDR3 runs to 15 residues.

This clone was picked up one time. The CDR3 coding sequence is TGTGCCAGCACCGAACGGAGCGGGAGTTACGAGCAGTACTTC. Translated: CASTERSGSYEQYF. V usage is TRBV6-5 and J usage is TRBJ2-7; TRBD2 matches 8 bases. This CDR3 has 14 residues. V lost 7 bases, J lost 4 bases, and 9 bases stayed unmatched. Germline values: CDR1 MNHEY, CDR2 SVGAGI.

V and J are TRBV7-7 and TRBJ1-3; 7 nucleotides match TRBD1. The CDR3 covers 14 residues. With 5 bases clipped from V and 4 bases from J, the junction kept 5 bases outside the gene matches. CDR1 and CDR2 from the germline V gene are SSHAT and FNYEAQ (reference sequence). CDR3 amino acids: CASSPTGQGNTIYF. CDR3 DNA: TGTGCCAGCAGCCCGACAGGGCAAGGAAACACCATATATTTT.

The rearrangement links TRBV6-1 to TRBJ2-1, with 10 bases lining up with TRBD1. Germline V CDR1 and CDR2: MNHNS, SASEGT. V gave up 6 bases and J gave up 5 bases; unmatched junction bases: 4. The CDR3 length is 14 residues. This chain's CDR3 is CASRDRGRNNEQFF. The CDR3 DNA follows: TGTGCCAGCAGAGACAGGGGGCGAAACAATGAGCAGTTCTTC.

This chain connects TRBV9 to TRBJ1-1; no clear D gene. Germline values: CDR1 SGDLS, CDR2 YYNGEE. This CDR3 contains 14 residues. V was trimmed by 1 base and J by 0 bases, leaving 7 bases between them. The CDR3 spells CASSVSVMNTEAFF. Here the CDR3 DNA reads TGTGCCAGCAGCGTATCGGTCATGAACACTGAAGCTTTCTTT.

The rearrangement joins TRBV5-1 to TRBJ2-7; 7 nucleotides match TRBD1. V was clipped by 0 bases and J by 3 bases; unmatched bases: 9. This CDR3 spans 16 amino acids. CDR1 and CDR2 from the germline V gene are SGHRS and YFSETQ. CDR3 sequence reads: CASSLAGAGGIYEQYF. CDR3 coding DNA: TGCGCCAGCAGCTTGGCCGGGGCAGGGGGTATCTACGAGCAGTACTTC.

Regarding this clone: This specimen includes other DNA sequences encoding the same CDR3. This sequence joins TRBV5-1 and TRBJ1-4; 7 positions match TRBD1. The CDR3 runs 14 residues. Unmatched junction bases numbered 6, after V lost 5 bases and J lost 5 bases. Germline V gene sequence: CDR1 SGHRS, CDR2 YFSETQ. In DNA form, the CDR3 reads TGCGCCAGCAGTCTGACAGGGTTCAATGAAAAACTGTTTTTT. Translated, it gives CASSLTGFNEKLFF.

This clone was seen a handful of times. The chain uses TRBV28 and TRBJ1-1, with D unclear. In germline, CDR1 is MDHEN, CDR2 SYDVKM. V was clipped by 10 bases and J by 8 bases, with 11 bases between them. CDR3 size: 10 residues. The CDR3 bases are TGTGCCATACAGCGGAACGAAGCTTTCTTT. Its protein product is CAIQRNEAFF.

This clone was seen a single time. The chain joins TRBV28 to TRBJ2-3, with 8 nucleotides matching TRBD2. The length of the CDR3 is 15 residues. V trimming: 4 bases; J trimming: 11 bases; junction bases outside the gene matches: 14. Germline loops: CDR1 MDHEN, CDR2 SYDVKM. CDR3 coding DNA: TGTGCCAGCAGTTCCCCCGGGGGGGCCGGAGACTGGCAGTATTTT. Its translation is CASSSPGGAGDWQYF.

This CDR3 reads CASSTTPTNEKLFF. For the CDR3, the DNA is TGTGCCAGCAGTACGACCCCAACTAATGAAAAACTGTTTTTT. V is TRBV6-1 and J is TRBJ1-4; D unresolved. This CDR3 is 14 amino acids long. The V gene lost 5 bases and the J gene lost 0 bases, with 7 bases spanning the gap. CDR1 MNHNS and CDR2 SASEGT come from the germline V gene.

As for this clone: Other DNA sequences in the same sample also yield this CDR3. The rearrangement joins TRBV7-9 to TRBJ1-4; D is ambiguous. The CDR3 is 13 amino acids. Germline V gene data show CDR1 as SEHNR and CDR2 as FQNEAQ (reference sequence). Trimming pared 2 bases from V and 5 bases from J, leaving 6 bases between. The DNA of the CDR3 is TGTGCCAGCAGCTTAATGGGAAATGAAAAACTGTTTTTT. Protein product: CASSLMGNEKLFF.

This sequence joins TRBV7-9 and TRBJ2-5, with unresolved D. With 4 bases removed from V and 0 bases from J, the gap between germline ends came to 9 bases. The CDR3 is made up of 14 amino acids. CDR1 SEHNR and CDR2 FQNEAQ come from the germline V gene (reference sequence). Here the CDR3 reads CASSSTADQETQYF. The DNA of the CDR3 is TGTGCCAGCAGCTCCACAGCAGACCAAGAGACCCAGTACTTC.